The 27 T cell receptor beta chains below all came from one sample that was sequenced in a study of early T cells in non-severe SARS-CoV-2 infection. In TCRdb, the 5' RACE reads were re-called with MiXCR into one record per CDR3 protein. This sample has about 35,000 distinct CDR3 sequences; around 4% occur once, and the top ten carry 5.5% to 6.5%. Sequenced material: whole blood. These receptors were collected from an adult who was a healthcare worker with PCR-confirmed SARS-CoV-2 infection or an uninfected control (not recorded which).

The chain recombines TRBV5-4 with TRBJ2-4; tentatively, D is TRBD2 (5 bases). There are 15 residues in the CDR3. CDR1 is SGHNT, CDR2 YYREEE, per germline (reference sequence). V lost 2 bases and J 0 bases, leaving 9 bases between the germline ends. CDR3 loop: CASSFHAGAKNIQYF. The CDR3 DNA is TGTGCCAGCAGCTTTCATGCGGGAGCCAAAAACATTCAGTACTTC.

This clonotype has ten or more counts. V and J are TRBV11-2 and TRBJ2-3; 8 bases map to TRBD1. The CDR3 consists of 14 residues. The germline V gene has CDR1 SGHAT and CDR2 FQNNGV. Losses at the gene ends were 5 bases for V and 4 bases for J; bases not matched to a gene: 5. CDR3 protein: CASSPDRVADTQYF. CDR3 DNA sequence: TGTGCCAGCAGCCCGGACAGGGTCGCAGATACGCAGTATTTT.

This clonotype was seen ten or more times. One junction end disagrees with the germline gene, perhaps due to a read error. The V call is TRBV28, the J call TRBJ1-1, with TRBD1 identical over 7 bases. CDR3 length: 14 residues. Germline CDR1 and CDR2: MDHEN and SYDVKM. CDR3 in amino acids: CASSLWDSNTEAFF. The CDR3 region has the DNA TGTGCCAGCAGTCTATGGGACAGTAACACTGAAGCTTTCTTT.

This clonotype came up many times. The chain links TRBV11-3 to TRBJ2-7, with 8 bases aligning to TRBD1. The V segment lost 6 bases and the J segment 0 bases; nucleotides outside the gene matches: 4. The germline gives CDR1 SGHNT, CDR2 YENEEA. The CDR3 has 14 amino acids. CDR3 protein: CASSIGQGSYEQYF. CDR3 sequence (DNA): TGTGCCAGCAGTATCGGACAGGGCTCCTACGAGCAGTACTTC.

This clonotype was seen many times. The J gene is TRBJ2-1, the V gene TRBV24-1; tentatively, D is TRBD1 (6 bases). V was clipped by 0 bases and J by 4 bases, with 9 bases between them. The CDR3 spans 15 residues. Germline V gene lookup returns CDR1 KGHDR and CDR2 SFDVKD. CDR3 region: CATSDLKTGYNEQFF. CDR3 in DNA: TGTGCCACCAGTGATTTGAAGACAGGTTACAATGAGCAGTTCTTC.

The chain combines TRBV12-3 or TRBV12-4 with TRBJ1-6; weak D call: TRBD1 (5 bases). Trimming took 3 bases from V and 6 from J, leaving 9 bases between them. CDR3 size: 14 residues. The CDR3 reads CASSLGPVNSPLHF. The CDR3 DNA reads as TGTGCCAGCAGTTTGGGGCCAGTTAATTCACCCCTCCACTTT.

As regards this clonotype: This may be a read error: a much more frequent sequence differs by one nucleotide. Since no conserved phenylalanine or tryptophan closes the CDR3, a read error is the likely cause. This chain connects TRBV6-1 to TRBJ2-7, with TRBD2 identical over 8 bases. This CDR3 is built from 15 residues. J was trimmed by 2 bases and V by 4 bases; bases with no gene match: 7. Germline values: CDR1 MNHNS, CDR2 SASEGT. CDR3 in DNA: TGTGCCAGCAGTGTTACCGCGGGGGGCACCTACGAGCAGTACATC. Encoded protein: CASSVTAGGTYEQYI.

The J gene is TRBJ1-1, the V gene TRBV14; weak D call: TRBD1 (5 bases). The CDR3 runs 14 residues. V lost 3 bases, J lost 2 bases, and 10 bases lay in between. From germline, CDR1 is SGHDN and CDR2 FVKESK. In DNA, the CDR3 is TGTGCCAGCAGCCACGACAGTTCTAACACTGAAGCTTTCTTT. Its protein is CASSHDSSNTEAFF.

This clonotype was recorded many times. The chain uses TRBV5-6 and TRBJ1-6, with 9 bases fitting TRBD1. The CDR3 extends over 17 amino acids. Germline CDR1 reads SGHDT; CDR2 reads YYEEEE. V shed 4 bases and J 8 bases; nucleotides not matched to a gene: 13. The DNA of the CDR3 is TGTGCCAGCAGCCCCTACAGGGGGCGCCTGGTGGATTCACCCCTCCACTTT. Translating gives CASSPYRGRLVDSPLHF.

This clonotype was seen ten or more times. The DNA of the CDR3 is TGCAGTGCTGGCCCCCCACAGGGGGCAGAGACCCAGTACTTC. Amino acids: CSAGPPQGAETQYF. This chain links TRBV20-1 with TRBJ2-5; 9 nucleotides match TRBD1. J lost 4 bases, V lost 5 bases, and 8 bases had no gene match. CDR3 length equals 14 residues. Germline CDR1 is DFQATT and CDR2 is SNEGSKA (reference sequence).

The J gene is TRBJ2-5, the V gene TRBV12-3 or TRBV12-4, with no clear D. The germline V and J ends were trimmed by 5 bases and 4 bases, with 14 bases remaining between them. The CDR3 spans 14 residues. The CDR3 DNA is TGTGCCAGCAGTCAAACCGCGGTTGGAGAGACCCAGTACTTC. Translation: CASSQTAVGETQYF.

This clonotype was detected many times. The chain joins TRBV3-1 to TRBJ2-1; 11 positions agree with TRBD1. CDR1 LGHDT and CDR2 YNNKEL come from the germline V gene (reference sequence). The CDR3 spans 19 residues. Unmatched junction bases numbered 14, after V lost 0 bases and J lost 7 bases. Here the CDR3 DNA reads TGTGCCAGCAGCCAAGATCCACCCATAGGGACAGGGGGAGGGAATGAGCAGTTCTTC. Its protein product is CASSQDPPIGTGGGNEQFF.

DNA for the CDR3: TGTGCCAGCAGTTTTGGGGGCAACAATCAGCCCCAGCATTTT. This codes for CASSFGGNNQPQHF. This chain joins TRBV12-3 or TRBV12-4 and TRBJ1-5; possibly TRBD1 for D (6 bases). Between the trimmed V and J ends, which lost 3 bases and 3 bases, there was a span of 9 bases. The CDR3 totals 14 residues.

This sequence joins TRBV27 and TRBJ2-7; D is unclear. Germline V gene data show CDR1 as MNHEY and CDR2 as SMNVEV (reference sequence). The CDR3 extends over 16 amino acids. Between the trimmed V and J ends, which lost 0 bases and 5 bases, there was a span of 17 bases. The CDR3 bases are TGTGCCAGCAGTTTATCCCACCTCCCCGTTCCCCACGAGCAGTACTTC. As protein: CASSLSHLPVPHEQYF.

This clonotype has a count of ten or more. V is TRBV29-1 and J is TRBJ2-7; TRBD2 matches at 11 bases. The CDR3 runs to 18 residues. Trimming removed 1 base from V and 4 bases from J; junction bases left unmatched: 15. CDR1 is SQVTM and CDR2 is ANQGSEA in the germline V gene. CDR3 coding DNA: TGCAGCGTTGAAGGAATTAGTTTGGGGGGGACTAGCGGATACGAGCAGTACTTC. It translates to CSVEGISLGGTSGYEQYF.

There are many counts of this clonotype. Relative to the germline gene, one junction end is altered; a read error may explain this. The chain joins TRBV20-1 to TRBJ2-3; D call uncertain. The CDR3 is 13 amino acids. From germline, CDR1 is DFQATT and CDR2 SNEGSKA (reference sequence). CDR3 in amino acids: CSARSPSRDTQYF. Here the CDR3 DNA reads TGCAGTGCTAGATCACCCAGCAGAGATACGCAGTATTTT.

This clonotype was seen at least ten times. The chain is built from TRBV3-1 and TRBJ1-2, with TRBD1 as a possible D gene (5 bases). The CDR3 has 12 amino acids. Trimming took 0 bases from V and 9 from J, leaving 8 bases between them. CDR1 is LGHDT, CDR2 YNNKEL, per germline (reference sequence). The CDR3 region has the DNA TGTGCCAGCAGCCAAGAAGGACAACGCTACACCTTC. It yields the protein CASSQEGQRYTF.

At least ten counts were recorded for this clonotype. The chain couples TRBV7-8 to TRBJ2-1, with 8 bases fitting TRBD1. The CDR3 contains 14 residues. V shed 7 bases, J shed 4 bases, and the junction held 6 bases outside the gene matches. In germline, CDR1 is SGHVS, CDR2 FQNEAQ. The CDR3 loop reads CASIAGTGYNEQFF. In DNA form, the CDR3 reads TGTGCCAGCATTGCGGGGACAGGTTACAATGAGCAGTTCTTC.

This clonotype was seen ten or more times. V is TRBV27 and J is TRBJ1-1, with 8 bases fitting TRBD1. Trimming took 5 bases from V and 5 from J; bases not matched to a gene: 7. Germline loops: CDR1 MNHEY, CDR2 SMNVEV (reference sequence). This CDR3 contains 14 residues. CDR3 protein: CASSPQGGFTEAFF. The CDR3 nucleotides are TGTGCCAGCAGTCCACAGGGGGGGTTTACTGAAGCTTTCTTT.

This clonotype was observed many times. The CDR3 spells CASTETWVTGELFF. DNA for the CDR3: TGTGCCAGCACCGAAACCTGGGTAACCGGGGAGCTGTTTTTT. The gene calls are TRBV12-3 or TRBV12-4 and TRBJ2-2; D is unclear. This CDR3 has 14 amino acids. Trimming removed 7 bases from V and 5 bases from J, with 14 bases in between.

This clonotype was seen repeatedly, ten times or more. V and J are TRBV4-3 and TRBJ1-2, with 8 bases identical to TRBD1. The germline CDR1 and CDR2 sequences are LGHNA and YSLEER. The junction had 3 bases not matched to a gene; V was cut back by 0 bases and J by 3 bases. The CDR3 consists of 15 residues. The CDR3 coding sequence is TGCGCCAGCAGCCAAGAGGGCAGGGGGCACTATGGCTACACCTTC. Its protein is CASSQEGRGHYGYTF.

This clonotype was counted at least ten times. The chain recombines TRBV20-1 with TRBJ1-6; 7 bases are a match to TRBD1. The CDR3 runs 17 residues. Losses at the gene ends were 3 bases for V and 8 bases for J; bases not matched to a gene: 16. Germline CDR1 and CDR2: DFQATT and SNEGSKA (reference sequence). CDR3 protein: CSASPSGATGLDSPLHF. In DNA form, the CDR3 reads TGCAGTGCTAGTCCTAGTGGGGCGACAGGGCTGGATTCACCCCTCCACTTT.

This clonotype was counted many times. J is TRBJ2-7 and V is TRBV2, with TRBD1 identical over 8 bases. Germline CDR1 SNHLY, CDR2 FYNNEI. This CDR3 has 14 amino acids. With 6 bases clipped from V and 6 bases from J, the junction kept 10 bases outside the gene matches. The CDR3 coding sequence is TGTGCCAGCAGCCCTAGGACAGGGTCCGGCGAGCAGTACTTC. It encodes CASSPRTGSGEQYF.

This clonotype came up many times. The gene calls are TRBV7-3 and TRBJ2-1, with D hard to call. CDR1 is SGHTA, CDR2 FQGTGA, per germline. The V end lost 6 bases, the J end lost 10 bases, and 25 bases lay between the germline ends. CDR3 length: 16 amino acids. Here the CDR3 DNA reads TGTGCCAGCAGTGTCAGATCCCAGGACCCGCAGGTCGAGCAGTTCTTC. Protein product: CASSVRSQDPQVEQFF.

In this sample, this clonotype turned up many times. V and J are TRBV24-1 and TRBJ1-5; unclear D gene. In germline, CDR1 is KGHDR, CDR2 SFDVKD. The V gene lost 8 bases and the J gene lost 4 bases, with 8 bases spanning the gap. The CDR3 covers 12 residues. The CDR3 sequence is CATNEGNQPQHF. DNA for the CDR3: TGTGCCACCAATGAAGGGAATCAGCCCCAGCATTTT.

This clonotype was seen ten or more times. This CDR3 reads CATGDSGANVLTF. The CDR3 region has the DNA TGTGCCACGGGGGACTCTGGGGCCAACGTCCTGACTTTC. This rearrangement joins TRBV6-1 to TRBJ2-6; weak D call: TRBD2 (6 bases). Germline lookup yields CDR1 MNHNS and CDR2 SASEGT. The CDR3 has 13 residues. Trimming took 10 bases from V and 0 from J, leaving 7 bases between them.

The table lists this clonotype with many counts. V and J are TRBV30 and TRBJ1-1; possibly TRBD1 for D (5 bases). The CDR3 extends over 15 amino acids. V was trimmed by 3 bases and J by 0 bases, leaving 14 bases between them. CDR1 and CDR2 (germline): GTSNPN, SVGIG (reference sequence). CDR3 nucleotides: TGTGCCTGGAGCCAGAGCCCGGACATGAACACTGAAGCTTTCTTT. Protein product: CAWSQSPDMNTEAFF.